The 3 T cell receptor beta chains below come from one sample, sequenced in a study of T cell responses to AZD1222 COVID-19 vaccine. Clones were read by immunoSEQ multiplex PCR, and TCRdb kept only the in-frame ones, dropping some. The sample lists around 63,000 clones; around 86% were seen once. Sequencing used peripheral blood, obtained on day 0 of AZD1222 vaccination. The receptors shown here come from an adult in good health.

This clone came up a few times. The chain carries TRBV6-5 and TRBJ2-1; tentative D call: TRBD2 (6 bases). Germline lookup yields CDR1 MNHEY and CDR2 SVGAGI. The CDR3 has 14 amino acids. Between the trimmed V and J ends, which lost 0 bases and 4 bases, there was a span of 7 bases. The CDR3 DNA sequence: TGTGCCAGCAGTTACTCGGAGGGGTACAATGAGCAGTTCTTC. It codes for CASSYSEGYNEQFF.

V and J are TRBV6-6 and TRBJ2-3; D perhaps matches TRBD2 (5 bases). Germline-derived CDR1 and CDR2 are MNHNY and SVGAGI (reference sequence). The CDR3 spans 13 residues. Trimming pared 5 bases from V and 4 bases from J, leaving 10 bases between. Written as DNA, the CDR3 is TGTGCCAGCAGTATCTTCGGGGCAGATACGCAGTATTTT. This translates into CASSIFGADTQYF.

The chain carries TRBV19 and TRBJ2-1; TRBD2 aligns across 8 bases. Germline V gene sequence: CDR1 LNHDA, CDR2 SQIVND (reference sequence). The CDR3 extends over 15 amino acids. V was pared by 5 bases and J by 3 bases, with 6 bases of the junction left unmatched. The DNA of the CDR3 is TGTGCCAGTAGTCCTGGTACTAGCGGCTACAATGAGCAGTTCTTC. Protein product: CASSPGTSGYNEQFF.